This passage covers 16 T cell receptor beta chains from one sample sequenced in a study of tumor and adjacent non-tumor tissue in lung cancer. This sample's RNA came from whole unsorted tissue. The normal lung tissue was taken more than 3 cm from the tumor edge. A modified ARM-PCR protocol with three rounds of nested PCR amplified TCRbeta. MiXCR was run by TCRdb on the multiplex PCR reads, yielding one entry per CDR3 protein. The table has roughly 43,000 distinct CDR3 sequences, 60% seen once; the top ten hold about 50%. The specimen sequenced was distant non-tumor lung tissue. The receptor source for this set is a man over 45 with non-small cell lung cancer.

A word on this clonotype: Likely a read error: the CDR3 ends without its conserved phenylalanine or tryptophan. The limits of the CDR3 on the DNA are not certain, so only TCRdb's listed CDR3 is given. CDR3 residues: CASSQGLQGTGERFH. This sequence joins TRBV4-1 and TRBJ2-1; the table's D gene call, TRBD1, was not cross checked with the DNA. Counting both end residues, the CDR3 totals 15 amino acids. Germline values: CDR1 MGHRA, CDR2 YSYEKL.

Details on this clonotype: At one of its ends the junction is not consistent with the germline gene, which may arise from a read error. This chain uses TRBV2 with TRBJ2-1, with D perhaps TRBD2 (6 bases). CDR1 and CDR2 (germline): SNHLY, FYNNEI. CDR3 length: 18 residues. Here the CDR3 reads CASSGMGMVADSYSEHFF. The CDR3 DNA is TGTGCCAGCAGCGGGATGGGGATGGTAGCGGACTCCTACAGTGAGCACTTCTTC. The full variable domain, with the rest looked up from reference TRBV2 and TRBJ2-1, is EPEVTQTPSHQVTQMGQEVILRCVPISNHLYFYWYRQILGQKVEFLVSFYNNEISEKSEIFDDQFSVERPDGSNFTLKIRSTKLEDSAMYFCASSGMGMVADSYSEHFFGPGTRLTVL.

Remarks on this clonotype: The conserved phenylalanine or tryptophan is not found at the CDR3 terminus, so this likely reflects a read error. The chain employs TRBV29-1 and TRBJ2-2; 7 bases line up with TRBD2. CDR1 is SQVTM, CDR2 ANQGSEA, per germline. The length of the CDR3 is 15 residues. CDR3 sequence (DNA): TGCAGCGTTGATCATGGGGGAGGGAACACCGGGGGGCTGTTTTTA. Translating it yields CSVDHGGGNTGGLFL.

The chain joins TRBV7-3 to TRBJ2-2; a weak D match, TRBD2 (7 bases). Germline V CDR1 and CDR2: SGHTA, FQGTGA. This CDR3 spans 16 amino acids. V was trimmed by 1 base and J by 6 bases, leaving 15 bases between them. The CDR3 region is CASSLMAGAMAGELFF. The CDR3, as DNA: TGTGCCAGCAGCTTAATGGCGGGGGCGATGGCCGGGGAGCTGTTTTTT.

This clonotype occurred many times. This sequence joins TRBV28 and TRBJ2-3; D is uncertain. In germline, CDR1 is MDHEN, CDR2 SYDVKM. The CDR3 extends over 15 amino acids. V dropped 0 bases and J dropped 2 bases, with 9 bases sitting between them. The DNA for the CDR3 is TGTGCCAGCAGTTTATGGGGCAGCTACACAGATACGCAGTATTTT. Protein: CASSLWGSYTDTQYF.

Concerning this clonotype: In this CDR3 the conserved last residue, phenylalanine or tryptophan, is missing, so a read error is likely. No DNA is shown, since the ends of the CDR3 on it are uncertain; the CDR3 is the one TCRdb lists. The chain combines TRBV5-4 with TRBJ1-1. The germline V gene encodes CDR1 SGHNT and CDR2 YYREEE (reference sequence). The CDR3 is 14 residues long, counting both termini. Here the CDR3 reads CASSLGLPNTEAYL.

Note on this clonotype: It may be a read error: a sequence one base away is much more abundant. The CDR3 coding sequence is TGCAGTGCTATGGCTAGCGGGAGGTTTCGGACAGATACGCAGTATTTT. Protein product: CSAMASGRFRTDTQYF. The chain recombines TRBV20-1 with TRBJ2-3; 11 positions match TRBD2. CDR3 length: 16 residues. The germline V gene encodes CDR1 DFQATT and CDR2 SNEGSKA (reference sequence). The J segment lost 3 bases and the V segment lost 4 bases, leaving 9 bases of the junction unmatched.

Concerning this clonotype itself: This may come from a read error, since a much larger clone is one base off. The chain recombines TRBV12-3 or TRBV12-4 with TRBJ1-1; D might be TRBD1 (6 bases). The CDR3 runs to 15 residues. The CDR3 DNA sequence: TGTGCCAGCAGTTCTCGCAGGCAGGGGTCCACTGAAGCTATCTTT. It specifies CASSSRRQGSTEAIF.

As concerns this clonotype: Germline is not matched at one junction end, which may reflect a read error. This chain links TRBV29-1 with TRBJ2-7; TRBD1 is a possible D gene (6 bases). This CDR3 has 13 amino acids. Germline V gene sequence: CDR1 SQVTM, CDR2 ANQGSEA. CDR3 DNA: TGCAGCGTCGTCCGGGACACCTCCTACGAGCAATACTTC. This encodes CSVVRDTSYEQYF.

Comment on this clonotype: This may be a read error: a much more frequent sequence differs by one nucleotide. The chain recombines TRBV29-1 with TRBJ2-2; 8 bases agree with TRBD1. The CDR3 length is 13 residues. V was clipped by 8 bases and J by 5 bases; unmatched bases: 7. Germline V CDR1 and CDR2: SQVTM, ANQGSEA. The CDR3 here is CSTSGGQTGELFF. The CDR3 DNA follows: TGCAGCACTTCAGGGGGCCAGACCGGGGAGCTGTTTTTT.

The chain is built from TRBV2 and TRBJ2-1; D might be TRBD1 (6 bases). Trimming pared 6 bases from V and 0 bases from J, leaving 15 bases between. This CDR3 is built from 16 residues. CDR1 is SNHLY and CDR2 is FYNNEI in the germline V gene. DNA of the CDR3: TGTGCCAGCAGCGGAAGGACAGATAGCTCCTACAATGAGCAGTTCTTC. Translation gives CASSGRTDSSYNEQFF.

This clonotype showed up just a few times. The V and J genes are TRBV11-2 and TRBJ1-6, with unresolved D. This CDR3 has 14 residues. V lost 5 bases and J 6 bases, leaving 11 bases between the germline ends. Germline V gives CDR1 SGHAT, CDR2 FQNNGV. DNA of the CDR3: TGTGCCAGCAGCAAGATAGTATGTAATTCACCCCTCCACTTT. Its protein product is CASSKIVCNSPLHF.

The chain is built from TRBV5-1 and TRBJ2-5; maybe TRBD2 (5 bases). Germline CDR1 and CDR2: SGHRS and YFSETQ. The CDR3 length is 15 residues. With 1 base removed from V and 3 bases from J, the gap between germline ends came to 13 bases. The CDR3 DNA reads as TGCGCCAGCAGCTTGAGGCCTAGCCCCGAAGAGACCCAGTACTTC. It specifies CASSLRPSPEETQYF.

This clonotype came up many times. J is TRBJ1-2 and V is TRBV5-1; D not certain. CDR1 SGHRS and CDR2 YFSETQ come from the germline V gene. The ends were cut back, 5 bases at V and 0 bases at J, with 14 bases in the middle. The CDR3 has 15 residues. The DNA of the CDR3 is TGCGCCAGCAGGAGGGCTTACAGCCCTAACTATGGCTACACCTTC. Its protein product is CASRRAYSPNYGYTF.

This clonotype was detected a few times. This chain joins TRBV28 and TRBJ2-3; tentatively, D is TRBD1 (6 bases). Germline CDR1 is MDHEN and CDR2 is SYDVKM. V lost 6 bases to trimming and J lost 6 bases, with 22 bases between them. The length of the CDR3 is 16 residues. The chain's CDR3 is CASSIQGFQVLDTQYF. CDR3 coding DNA: TGTGCCAGCAGCATACAGGGTTTCCAGGTATTGGATACGCAGTATTTT.

In this sample, this clonotype turned up once. A read error is likely, as this CDR3 ends without the conserved phenylalanine or tryptophan. The DNA is omitted, as the CDR3 cannot be located on it reliably, and the CDR3 follows TCRdb's listing. V and J are TRBV11-2 and TRBJ2-7. Germline V CDR1 and CDR2: SGHAT, FQNNGV. The CDR3 totals 14 residues, both ends included. CDR3 in amino acids: CASSLDNTLYEQYL.